A single T cell receptor (beta chain) is shown here with its context. The antigen remains unidentified. The data originate from a study of identical twins. Through template switching, a universal primer site was introduced, and the cDNA contained unique molecular identifiers. A single record per CDR3 protein comes from TCRdb applying MiXCR to the 5' RACE reads. The sample has some 1,600,000 distinct CDR3 sequences, roughly a third seen once. Regarding the study as a whole: Out-of-frame TCR alpha sharing in monozygotic twins exceeded recombination model predictions. Fewer insertions were carried by abundant cord blood beta clonotypes, but none was seen in memory repertoires.

Healthy Caucasians supplied all donations. Sequencing input: cord blood. The TCR was taken from a newborn girl in good health.

The CDR3: CASSGTGTGLETQYF. In DNA, the CDR3 is TGTGCCAGCAGCGGGACCGGGACAGGGTTAGAGACCCAGTACTTC. The rearrangement joins TRBV5-6 to TRBJ2-5; 9 nucleotides agree with TRBD1. The CDR3 has 15 amino acids. Unmatched junction bases numbered 8, after V lost 4 bases and J lost 4 bases. The germline V gene has CDR1 SGHDT and CDR2 YYEEEE.